The clone carrying this T cell receptor (beta chain) has ten or more counts. Its target is unknown. As it was prepared, the TCRbeta library received unique molecular identifiers. Via MiXCR, TCRdb re-called the PCR reads, giving one row per CDR3 protein. The sample holds approximately 150,000 distinct CDR3 sequences, about 9% seen once. The data derive from a study of T-cell reconstitution after alpha-beta-depleted transplantation in children. Study results and caveats: Certain patients had high TCRbeta diversity at day 60, and it came from recipient T cells and thymic progenitors that survived. The origin of alpha-beta T cells about two months after transplant was reportedly several hundred expanded graft clones. Diversity and T-cell counts at one year after transplant derived mostly from new T cells.

The sequence derives from a female patient aged 2-9 years who had a stem cell transplant for congenital amegakaryocytic thrombocytopenia, so the T cells may come from the graft donor. This material consisted of PBMCs, mostly from graft donor cells, taken 180 days after TCRalphabeta/CD19-depleted stem cell transplant.

This CDR3 reads CASSVAPRYEQYF. CDR3 in DNA: TGTGCCAGCAGCGTAGCCCCCCGGTACGAGCAGTACTTC. The J gene is TRBJ2-7, the V gene TRBV9; no definite D call. This CDR3 is built from 13 residues. V lost 0 bases, J lost 4 bases, and 8 bases lay in between. The germline CDR1 and CDR2 sequences are SGDLS and YYNGEE.